This T cell receptor (beta chain) is from a study of CD8 T cells in Susac syndrome. Study-wide points: The study's TCR sequencing and HLA analysis covered a relatively small number of individuals, and the study acknowledged this.

As regards this clonotype: What it recognizes is unknown.

Germline CDR1 and CDR2: SEHNR and FQNEAQ (reference sequence). There are 18 residues in the CDR3. Deletions cut 5 bases from V and 3 bases from J, with 25 bases between. The RNA input was about 0.5 to 1 ug, and it was reverse transcribed with random hexamers. The immunoSEQ assay covered 54 Vbeta and 13 Jbeta segments for CDR3. TCRdb re-called the immunoSEQ multiplex PCR reads with MiXCR, one entry per CDR3 protein. The sample includes 50,000 to 55,000 distinct CDR3 sequences, around 95% of them seen just once. The TCR originated in a human donor with Susac syndrome. The chain is built from TRBV7-9 and TRBJ1-1; tentatively, D is TRBD1 (6 bases). Sequencing was carried out using CD8+ T cells from PBMCs. The CDR3 coding sequence is TGTGCCAGCAGCCCCGGTTGGGGGGGCGCCGGGATGGACACTGAAGCTTTCTTT. It translates to CASSPGWGGAGMDTEAFF.